Below are 17 T cell receptor beta chains sequenced from a single sample in a study of T cell responses to AZD1222 COVID-19 vaccine. The repertoire was sequenced with immunoSEQ multiplex PCR; TCRdb's copy has only in-frame clones and lacks some. The sample lists roughly 140,000 clones; 90% to 95% were seen once. Sequencing was performed on peripheral blood, taken on day 0 of AZD1222 vaccination. The source of these receptors is an adult in good health.

The gene calls are TRBV28 and TRBJ2-2; D gene ambiguous. Germline CDR1 is MDHEN and CDR2 is SYDVKM. V dropped 2 bases and J dropped 4 bases, with 8 bases sitting between them. CDR3 length: 14 amino acids. The CDR3 region is CASSLASFTGELFF. The CDR3 DNA reads TGTGCCAGCAGTTTAGCGAGTTTCACCGGGGAGCTGTTTTTT.

The chain couples TRBV19 to TRBJ2-1, with TRBD2 matching 10 bases. The CDR3 has 15 amino acids. In germline, CDR1 is LNHDA, CDR2 SQIVND (reference sequence). After removal of 7 bases from V and 12 bases from J, the junction contained 15 bases not matched to a gene. CDR3 sequence (DNA): TGTGCCAGTACCGGAGCGGGAGGGCTAAGGTTTGGGCAGTTCTTC. It codes for CASTGAGGLRFGQFF.

The rearrangement links TRBV18 to TRBJ2-7; no reliable D call. This CDR3 has 13 amino acids. The germline gives CDR1 KGHSH, CDR2 LQKENI. Trimming stripped 1 base from V and 4 bases from J, with 8 bases between. The CDR3 protein is CASSPQESYEQYF. The CDR3 coding sequence is TGTGCCAGCTCACCACAAGAATCGTACGAGCAGTACTTC.

The chain couples TRBV3-1 (or the pseudogene TRBV3-2) to TRBJ2-5; 9 bases agree with TRBD2. The CDR3 is 17 residues long. Germline trimming cut 0 bases from V and 1 base from J; bases unmatched to any gene: 6. Germline-derived CDR1 and CDR2 are LGHDT and YNNKEL (reference sequence). CDR3 sequence reads: CASSQDGRAGGQETQYF. Here the CDR3 DNA reads TGTGCCAGCAGCCAAGATGGTCGAGCGGGGGGCCAAGAGACCCAGTACTTC.

This chain uses TRBV12-3 or TRBV12-4 with TRBJ2-1, with a weak D call TRBD2 (5 bases). This CDR3 contains 12 residues. V was pared by 3 bases and J by 9 bases, with 9 bases between. In DNA, the CDR3 is TGTGCCAGCAGTTTCGTTCGGGGTGAGCAGTTCTTC. It codes for CASSFVRGEQFF.

The V and J genes are TRBV7-2 and TRBJ1-1; TRBD1 might be the D (5 bases). Deletions cut 3 bases from V and 5 bases from J, with 13 bases between. CDR1 and CDR2 (germline): SGHTA, FQGNSA. This CDR3 spans 14 amino acids. CDR3 amino acids: CASSFVPQGTEAFF. CDR3 nucleotide sequence: TGTGCCAGCAGCTTCGTACCTCAGGGAACTGAAGCTTTCTTT.

The V and J genes are TRBV10-1 and TRBJ2-7; perhaps TRBD2 as D (5 bases). Germline V lookup: CDR1 WNHNN, CDR2 SYGVQD (reference sequence). The germline V and J ends were trimmed by 4 bases and 2 bases, with 27 bases remaining between them. This CDR3 is built from 19 residues. The CDR3 DNA sequence: TGCGCCAGCAGTGGCCCTAGAGGTTATGCGGGCGGAACCCCCTACGAGCAGTACTTC. As protein: CASSGPRGYAGGTPYEQYF.

The chain recombines TRBV7-9 with TRBJ1-1; possibly TRBD1 for D (6 bases). The V and J ends lost 7 bases and 3 bases respectively, with 12 bases between them. This CDR3 comprises 13 residues. The germline gives CDR1 SEHNR, CDR2 FQNEAQ (reference sequence). CDR3 sequence reads: CASTTGFDTEAFF. CDR3 nucleotide sequence: TGTGCCAGCACCACAGGGTTCGACACTGAAGCTTTCTTT.

The gene calls are TRBV5-4 and TRBJ1-2; 10 nucleotides align to TRBD1. CDR3 size: 14 residues. The germline V gene encodes CDR1 SGHNT and CDR2 YYREEE (reference sequence). Trimming at V came to 4 bases and at J to 3 bases, leaving 3 bases not matched to a gene. For the CDR3, the DNA is TGTGCCAGCAGCCCGGACAGGGGGGACTATGGCTACACCTTC. It yields the protein CASSPDRGDYGYTF.

V is TRBV12-3 or TRBV12-4 and J is TRBJ1-1; D is unresolved. The CDR3 runs 13 residues. With 8 bases removed from V and 1 base from J, the gap between germline ends came to 11 bases. CDR3 nucleotide sequence: TGTGCCAGCTACCGCGGACCGAACACTGAAGCTTTCTTT. Translating it yields CASYRGPNTEAFF.

This clone was seen just once. CDR3 residues: CASSLGVGKTGISGNTIYF. DNA of the CDR3: TGCGCCAGCAGCTTGGGGGTCGGAAAGACAGGAATCTCTGGAAACACCATATATTTT. The rearrangement links TRBV5-1 to TRBJ1-3; tentative D call: TRBD1 (6 bases). Trimming took 0 bases from V and 0 from J, leaving 19 bases between them. The CDR3 covers 19 residues. Germline CDR1 SGHRS, CDR2 YFSETQ.

The rearrangement links TRBV10-1 to TRBJ2-2, with 10 positions matching TRBD1. The V gene end was trimmed by 6 bases and the J gene end by 5 bases; junction bases not matched to a gene: 6. The CDR3 is 15 amino acids. CDR1 is WNHNN, CDR2 SYGVQD, per germline (reference sequence). CDR3: CASSRDRGYTGELFF. DNA of the CDR3: TGCGCCAGCAGCAGGGACAGGGGTTATACCGGGGAGCTGTTTTTT.

J is TRBJ2-5 and V is TRBV24-1; D unclear. This CDR3 has 15 amino acids. CDR1 and CDR2 from the germline V gene are KGHDR and SFDVKD. Deletions cut 0 bases from V and 0 bases from J, with 7 bases between. The CDR3 region has the DNA TGTGCCACCAGTGATTTGGGGCAGGACCAAGAGACCCAGTACTTC. Its translation: CATSDLGQDQETQYF.

The genes are TRBV24-1 and TRBJ1-5; unclear D gene. The germline CDR1 and CDR2 sequences are KGHDR and SFDVKD. V was trimmed by 3 bases and J by 0 bases, leaving 17 bases between them. The CDR3 is 18 amino acids. CDR3 in amino acids: CATSDPGFTPYSNQPQHF. CDR3 nucleotide sequence: TGTGCCACCAGTGATCCTGGGTTTACCCCCTATAGCAATCAGCCCCAGCATTTT.

The rearrangement uses TRBV29-1 and TRBJ1-2, with D possibly matching TRBD1 (5 bases). Trimming shortened V by 4 bases and J by 7 bases, and 13 bases separated the two germline ends. From germline, CDR1 is SQVTM and CDR2 ANQGSEA. This CDR3 contains 12 residues. Here the CDR3 reads CSVGGARAGYTF. The CDR3 DNA sequence: TGCAGCGTTGGGGGAGCCAGGGCTGGCTACACCTTC.

V gene TRBV4-1 combines with J gene TRBJ2-2, with 11 bases lining up with TRBD2. The V segment lost 1 base and the J segment 1 base; nucleotides outside the gene matches: 8. The CDR3 is made up of 19 amino acids. Germline CDR1 and CDR2: MGHRA and YSYEKL. CDR3 sequence reads: CASSQGPLTSGKNTGELFF. CDR3 DNA: TGCGCCAGCAGCCAAGGTCCCCTGACTAGCGGGAAGAACACCGGGGAGCTGTTTTTT.

This clone appeared once. The V and J genes are TRBV15 and TRBJ2-7, with TRBD1 as a possible D gene (5 bases). The CDR3 spans 12 residues. V lost 4 bases to trimming and J lost 5 bases, with 9 bases between them. Germline V gene data show CDR1 as LNHNV and CDR2 as YYDKDF (reference sequence). The CDR3 nucleotides read TGTGCCACCAGCAAGGGGATCCACGAGCAGTACTTC. It is translated as CATSKGIHEQYF.